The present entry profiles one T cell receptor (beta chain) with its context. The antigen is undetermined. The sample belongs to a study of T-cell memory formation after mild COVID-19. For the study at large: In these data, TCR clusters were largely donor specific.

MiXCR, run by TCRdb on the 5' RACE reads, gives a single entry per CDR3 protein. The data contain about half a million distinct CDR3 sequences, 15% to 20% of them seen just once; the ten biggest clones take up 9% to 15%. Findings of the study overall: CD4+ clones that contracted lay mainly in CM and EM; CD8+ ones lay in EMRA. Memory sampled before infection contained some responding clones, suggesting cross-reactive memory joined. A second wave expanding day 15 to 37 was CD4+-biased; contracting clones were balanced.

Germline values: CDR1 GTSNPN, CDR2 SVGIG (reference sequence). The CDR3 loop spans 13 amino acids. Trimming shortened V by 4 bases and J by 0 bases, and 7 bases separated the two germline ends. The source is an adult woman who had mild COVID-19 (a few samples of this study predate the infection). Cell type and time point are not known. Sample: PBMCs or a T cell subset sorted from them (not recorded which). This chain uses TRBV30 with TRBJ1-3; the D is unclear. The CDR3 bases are TGTGCCTGGAAAACGAGCTCTGGAAACACCATATATTTT. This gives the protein CAWKTSSGNTIYF.